The clone carrying this TCR beta chain has a single count. Its target is not known. Both 60 Vbeta primers and 13 Jbeta primers went into the PCR. The data were produced by immunoSEQ multiplex PCR, yet TCRdb's version contains in-frame clones alone and is incomplete. The sample contains hundreds of thousands of clones, over 80% of which appear only once. These data originate in a study of cytomegalovirus exposure and HLA in healthy donors. Study-wide results and limits: Relative to equally common others, HLA-associated TCR beta chains showed greater clonal expansion in a later analysis. Based on reports, TCR beta sequences accurately predicted HLA-A and HLA-B alleles for most subjects. In an earlier analysis, productive rearrangement rates for most beta V segments clustered near 87% or 30%.

Germline V CDR1 and CDR2: MNHEY, SVGAGI. There are 13 residues in the CDR3. The V segment lost 8 bases and the J segment 7 bases; nucleotides outside the gene matches: 5. The chain recombines TRBV6-5 with TRBJ2-1; 10 bases align to TRBD2. The sample comprised PBMCs. The receptor comes from a boy between 2 and 15 years old in good health and CMV-seronegative. In DNA, the CDR3 is TGTGCCAGCCTTAGCGGGGGGACTAATGAGCAGTTCTTC. Translating gives CASLSGGTNEQFF.